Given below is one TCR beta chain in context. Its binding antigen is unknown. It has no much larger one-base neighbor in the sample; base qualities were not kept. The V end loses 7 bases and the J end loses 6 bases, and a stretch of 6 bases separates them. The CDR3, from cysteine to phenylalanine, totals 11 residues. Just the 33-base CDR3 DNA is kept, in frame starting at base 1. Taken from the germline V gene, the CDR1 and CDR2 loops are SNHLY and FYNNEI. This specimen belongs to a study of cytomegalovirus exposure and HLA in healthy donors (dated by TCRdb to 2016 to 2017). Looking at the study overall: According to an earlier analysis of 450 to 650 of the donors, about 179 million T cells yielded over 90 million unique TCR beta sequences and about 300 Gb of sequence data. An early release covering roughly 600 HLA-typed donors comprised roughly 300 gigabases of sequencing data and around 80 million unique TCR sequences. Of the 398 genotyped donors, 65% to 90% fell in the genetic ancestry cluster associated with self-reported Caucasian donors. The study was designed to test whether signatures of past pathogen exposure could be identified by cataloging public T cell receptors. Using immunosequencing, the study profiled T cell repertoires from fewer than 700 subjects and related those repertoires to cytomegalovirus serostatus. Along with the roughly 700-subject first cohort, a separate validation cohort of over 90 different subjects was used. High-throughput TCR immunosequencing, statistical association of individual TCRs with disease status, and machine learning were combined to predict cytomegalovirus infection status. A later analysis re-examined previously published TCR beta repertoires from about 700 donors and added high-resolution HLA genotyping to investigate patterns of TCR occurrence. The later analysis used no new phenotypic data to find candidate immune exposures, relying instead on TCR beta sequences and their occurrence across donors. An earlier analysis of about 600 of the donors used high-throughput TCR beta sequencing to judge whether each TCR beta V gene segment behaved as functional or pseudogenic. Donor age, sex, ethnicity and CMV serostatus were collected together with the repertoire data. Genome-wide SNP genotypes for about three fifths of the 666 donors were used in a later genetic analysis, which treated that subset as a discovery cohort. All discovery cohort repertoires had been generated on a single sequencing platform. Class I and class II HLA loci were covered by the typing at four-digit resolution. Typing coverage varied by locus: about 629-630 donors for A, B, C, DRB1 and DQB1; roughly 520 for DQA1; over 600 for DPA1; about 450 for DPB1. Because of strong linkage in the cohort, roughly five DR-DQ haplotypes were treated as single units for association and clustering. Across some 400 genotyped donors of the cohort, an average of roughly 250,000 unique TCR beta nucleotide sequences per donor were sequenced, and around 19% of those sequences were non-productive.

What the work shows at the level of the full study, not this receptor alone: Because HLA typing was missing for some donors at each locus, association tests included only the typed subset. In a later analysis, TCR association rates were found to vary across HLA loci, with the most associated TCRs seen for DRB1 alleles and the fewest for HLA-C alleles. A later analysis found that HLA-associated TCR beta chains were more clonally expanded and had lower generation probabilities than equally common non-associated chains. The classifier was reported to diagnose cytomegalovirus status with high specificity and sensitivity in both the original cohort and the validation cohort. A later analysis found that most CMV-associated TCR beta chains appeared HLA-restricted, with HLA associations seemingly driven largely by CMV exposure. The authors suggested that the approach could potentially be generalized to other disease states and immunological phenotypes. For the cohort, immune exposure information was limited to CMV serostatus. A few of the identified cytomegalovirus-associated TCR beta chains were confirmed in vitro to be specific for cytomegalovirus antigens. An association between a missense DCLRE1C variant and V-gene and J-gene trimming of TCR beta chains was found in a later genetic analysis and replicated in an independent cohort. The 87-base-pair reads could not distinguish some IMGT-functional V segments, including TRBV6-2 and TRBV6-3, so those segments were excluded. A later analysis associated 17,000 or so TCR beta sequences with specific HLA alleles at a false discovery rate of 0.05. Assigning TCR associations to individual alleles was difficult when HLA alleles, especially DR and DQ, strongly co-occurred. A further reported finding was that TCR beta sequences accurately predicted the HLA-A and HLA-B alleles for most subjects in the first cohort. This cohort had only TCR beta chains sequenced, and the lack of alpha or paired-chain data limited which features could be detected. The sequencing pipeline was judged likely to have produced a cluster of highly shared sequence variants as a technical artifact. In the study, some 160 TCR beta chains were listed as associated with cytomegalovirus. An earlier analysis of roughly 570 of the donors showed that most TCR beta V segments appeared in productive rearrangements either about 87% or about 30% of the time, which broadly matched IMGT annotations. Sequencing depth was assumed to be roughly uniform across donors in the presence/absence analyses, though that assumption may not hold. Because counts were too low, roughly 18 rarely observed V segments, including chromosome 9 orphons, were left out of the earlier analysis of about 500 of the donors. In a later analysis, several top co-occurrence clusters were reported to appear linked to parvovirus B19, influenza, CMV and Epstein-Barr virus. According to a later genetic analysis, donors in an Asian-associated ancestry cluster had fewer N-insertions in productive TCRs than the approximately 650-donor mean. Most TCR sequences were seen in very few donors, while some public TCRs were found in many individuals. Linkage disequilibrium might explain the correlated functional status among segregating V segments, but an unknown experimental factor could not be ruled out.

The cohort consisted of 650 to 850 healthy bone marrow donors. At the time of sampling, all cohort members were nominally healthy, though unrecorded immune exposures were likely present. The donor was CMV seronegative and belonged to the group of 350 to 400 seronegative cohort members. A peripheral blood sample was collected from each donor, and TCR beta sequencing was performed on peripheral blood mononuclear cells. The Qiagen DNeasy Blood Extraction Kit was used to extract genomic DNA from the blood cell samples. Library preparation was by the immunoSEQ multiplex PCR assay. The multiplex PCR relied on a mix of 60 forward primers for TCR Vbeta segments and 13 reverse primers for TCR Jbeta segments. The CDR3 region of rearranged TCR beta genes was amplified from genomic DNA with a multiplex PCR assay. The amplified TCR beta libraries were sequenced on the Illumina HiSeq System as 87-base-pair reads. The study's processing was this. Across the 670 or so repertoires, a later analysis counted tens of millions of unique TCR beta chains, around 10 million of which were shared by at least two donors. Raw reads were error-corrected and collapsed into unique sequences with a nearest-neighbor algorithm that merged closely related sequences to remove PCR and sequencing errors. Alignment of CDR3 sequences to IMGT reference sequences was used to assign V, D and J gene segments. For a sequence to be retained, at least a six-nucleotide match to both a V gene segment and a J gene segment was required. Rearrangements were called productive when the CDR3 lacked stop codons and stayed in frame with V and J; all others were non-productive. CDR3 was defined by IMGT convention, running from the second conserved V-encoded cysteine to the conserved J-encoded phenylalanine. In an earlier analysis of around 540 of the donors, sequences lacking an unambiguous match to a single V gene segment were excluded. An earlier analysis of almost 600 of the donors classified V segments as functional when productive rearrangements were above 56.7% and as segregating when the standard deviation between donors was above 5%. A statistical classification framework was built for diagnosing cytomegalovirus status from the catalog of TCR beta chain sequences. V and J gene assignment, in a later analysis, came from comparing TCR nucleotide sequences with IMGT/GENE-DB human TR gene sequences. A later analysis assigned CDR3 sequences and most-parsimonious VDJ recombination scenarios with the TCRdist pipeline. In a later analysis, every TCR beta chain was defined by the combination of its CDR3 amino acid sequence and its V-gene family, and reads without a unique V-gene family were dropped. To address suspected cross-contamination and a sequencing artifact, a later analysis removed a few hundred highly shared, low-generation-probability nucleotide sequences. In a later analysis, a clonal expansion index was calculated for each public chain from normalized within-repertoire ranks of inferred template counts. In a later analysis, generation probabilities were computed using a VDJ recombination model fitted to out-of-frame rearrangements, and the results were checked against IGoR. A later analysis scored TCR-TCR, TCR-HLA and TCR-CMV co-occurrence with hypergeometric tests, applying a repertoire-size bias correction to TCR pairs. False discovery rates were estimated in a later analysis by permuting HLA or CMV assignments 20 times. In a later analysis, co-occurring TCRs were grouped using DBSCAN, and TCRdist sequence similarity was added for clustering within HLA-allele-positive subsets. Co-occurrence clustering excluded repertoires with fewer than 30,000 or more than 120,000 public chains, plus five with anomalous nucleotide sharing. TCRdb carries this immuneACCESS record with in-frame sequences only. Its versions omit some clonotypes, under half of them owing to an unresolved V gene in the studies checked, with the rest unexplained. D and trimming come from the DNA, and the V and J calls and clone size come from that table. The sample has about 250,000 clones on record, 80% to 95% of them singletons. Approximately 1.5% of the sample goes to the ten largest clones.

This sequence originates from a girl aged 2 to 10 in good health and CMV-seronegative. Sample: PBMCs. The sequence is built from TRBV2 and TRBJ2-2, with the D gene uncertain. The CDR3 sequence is CASKEAGELFF. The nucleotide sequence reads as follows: TGTGCCAGCAAAGAGGCCGGGGAGCTGTTTTTT.